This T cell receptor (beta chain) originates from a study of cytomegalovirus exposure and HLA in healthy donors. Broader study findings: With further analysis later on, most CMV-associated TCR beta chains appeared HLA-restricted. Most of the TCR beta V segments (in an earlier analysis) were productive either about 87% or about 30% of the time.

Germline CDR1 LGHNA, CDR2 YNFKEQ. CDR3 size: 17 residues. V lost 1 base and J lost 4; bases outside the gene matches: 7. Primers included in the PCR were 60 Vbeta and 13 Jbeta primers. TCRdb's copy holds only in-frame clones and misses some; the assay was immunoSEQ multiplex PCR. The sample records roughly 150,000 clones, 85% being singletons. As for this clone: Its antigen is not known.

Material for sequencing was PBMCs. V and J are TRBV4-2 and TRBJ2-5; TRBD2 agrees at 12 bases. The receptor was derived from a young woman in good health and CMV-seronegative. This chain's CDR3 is CASSQGVTSGGRETQYF. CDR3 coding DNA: TGTGCCAGCAGCCAAGGCGTGACTAGCGGGGGAAGAGAGACCCAGTACTTC.